These 8 T cell receptor beta chains originate from one sample sequenced in a study of cytomegalovirus exposure and HLA in healthy donors. Amplification used 60 Vbeta primers and 13 Jbeta primers. Sequenced by immunoSEQ multiplex PCR; TCRdb stores in-frame clones only, minus some. The repertoire holds approximately 290,000 clones, with roughly 80% as singletons. The sample consisted of PBMCs. The source is a girl aged 2-9 years in good health and CMV-seronegative.

The chain combines TRBV9 with TRBJ2-7; D uncertain. Germline values: CDR1 SGDLS, CDR2 YYNGEE. The V and J ends lost 3 bases and 3 bases respectively, with 10 bases between them. The CDR3 loop spans 13 amino acids. CDR3 sequence reads: CASSGDKSYEQYF. In DNA form, the CDR3 reads TGTGCCAGCAGCGGCGACAAGAGCTACGAGCAGTACTTC.

The rearrangement uses TRBV10-1 and TRBJ1-1, with TRBD1 identical over 8 bases. CDR1 is WNHNN and CDR2 is SYGVQD in the germline V gene (reference sequence). After removal of 6 bases from V and 2 bases from J, the junction contained 5 bases not matched to a gene. The CDR3 runs 14 residues. The CDR3 DNA sequence: TGCGCCAGCAGACCGGACAGGGTCAACACTGAAGCTTTCTTT. This codes for CASRPDRVNTEAFF.

V is TRBV5-8 and J is TRBJ1-5; perhaps TRBD1 as D (6 bases). The V end lost 4 bases, the J end lost 7 bases, and 18 bases lay between the germline ends. Germline V gene sequence: CDR1 SGHTS, CDR2 YDEGEE. This CDR3 has 15 amino acids. This chain's CDR3 is CASSGRDMARQPQHF. DNA for the CDR3: TGTGCCAGCAGCGGCCGGGACATGGCAAGACAGCCCCAGCATTTT.

J is TRBJ1-2 and V is TRBV5-4; D perhaps matches TRBD1 (5 bases). V was cut by 2 bases and J by 4 bases, with 6 bases left in between. CDR1 is SGHNT and CDR2 is YYREEE in the germline V gene (reference sequence). This CDR3 comprises 12 residues. The DNA for the CDR3 is TGTGCCAGCAGCTTCGACAGCTATGGCTACACCTTC. This encodes CASSFDSYGYTF.

The CDR3 loop reads CASSLLHQPQHF. In DNA, the CDR3 is TGTGCCAGCAGTTTACTTCATCAGCCCCAGCATTTT. This chain joins TRBV28 and TRBJ1-5, with unresolved D. Germline CDR1 reads MDHEN; CDR2 reads SYDVKM. V lost 2 bases and J lost 5, with 4 bases in between. CDR3 size: 12 residues.

V is TRBV4-1 and J is TRBJ2-5, with 7 bases identical to TRBD2. The J call could be wrong; TRBJ2-7 is a better fit for the DNA end. Germline CDR1 and CDR2: MGHRA and YSYEKL. The CDR3 has 17 residues. CDR3 residues: CASSQALKRAGFYEQYF. CDR3 sequence (DNA): TGCGCCAGCAGCCAAGCACTAAAGCGAGCGGGGTTCTACGAGCAGTACTTC.

The chain carries TRBV25-1 and TRBJ2-7, with D possibly matching TRBD1 (5 bases). This CDR3 comprises 12 residues. The germline CDR1 and CDR2 sequences are MGHDK and SYGVNS. Trimming shortened V by 8 bases and J by 2 bases, and 10 bases separated the two germline ends. CDR3 sequence reads: CASSDRTYEQYF. The CDR3 nucleotides are TGTGCCAGCTCCGACAGAACCTACGAGCAGTACTTC.

The chain combines TRBV5-6 with TRBJ2-3; D is possibly TRBD2 (6 bases). The CDR3 is 14 residues long. Trimming removed 0 bases at V and 6 bases at J, with 11 bases between. The germline V gene has CDR1 SGHDT and CDR2 YYEEEE. CDR3 residues: CASSLAGGRDTQYF. The DNA of the CDR3 is TGTGCCAGCAGCTTGGCCGGAGGGCGGGATACGCAGTATTTT.